This entry features one TCR beta chain sequence. What it binds is unknown. This sample is part of a study of T cell repertoires in cytomegalovirus infection. Overall study context: It can be stated that public TCR beta signatures indicated CMV infection as well as a matching HLA type.

The CDR3 runs to 15 residues. Germline V CDR1 and CDR2: LGHNA, YSLEER. Trimming left V 0 bases short and J 3 bases short, with 12 bases between. TCRdb passed the reads through MiXCR, listing each CDR3 protein once. The sample has a few hundred thousand distinct CDR3 sequences, roughly a third seen once. Study results and limitations: Using cumulative public TCR beta family frequency, the authors identified those who carried CMV together with the relevant HLA. HLA-C-restricted TCR beta clonotypes specific for CMV led the ex vivo response.

Sequenced here: cultured PBMCs, sampled from culture after CMV antigen stimulation. This sequence was found in a human donor in good health (CMV status not recorded). Some clones in this sample may be carry-over from other donors' samples. This rearrangement joins TRBV4-3 to TRBJ2-7, with D hard to call. CDR3 residues: CASSQERGVGYEQYF. The CDR3 nucleotides read TGCGCCAGCAGCCAAGAACGCGGCGTTGGCTACGAGCAGTACTTC.